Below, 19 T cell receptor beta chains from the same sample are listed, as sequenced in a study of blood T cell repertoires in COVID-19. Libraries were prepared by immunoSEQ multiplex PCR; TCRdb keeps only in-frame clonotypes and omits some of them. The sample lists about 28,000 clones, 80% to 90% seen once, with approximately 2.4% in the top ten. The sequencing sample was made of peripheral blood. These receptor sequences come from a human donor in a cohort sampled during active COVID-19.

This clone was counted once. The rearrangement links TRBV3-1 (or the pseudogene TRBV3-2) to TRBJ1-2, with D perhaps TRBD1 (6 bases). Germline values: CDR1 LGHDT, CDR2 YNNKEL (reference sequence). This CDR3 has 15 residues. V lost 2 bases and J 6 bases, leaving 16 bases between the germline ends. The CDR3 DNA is TGTGCCAGCAGCCAACCGGGGGGCGGGCCGAATGGCTACACCTTC. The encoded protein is CASSQPGGGPNGYTF.

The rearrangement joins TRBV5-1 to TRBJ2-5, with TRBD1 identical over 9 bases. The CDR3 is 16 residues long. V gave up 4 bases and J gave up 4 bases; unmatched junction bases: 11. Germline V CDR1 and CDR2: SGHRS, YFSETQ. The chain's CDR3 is CASSNTGTGYGETQYF. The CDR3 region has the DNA TGCGCCAGCAGCAACACCGGGACAGGGTATGGAGAGACCCAGTACTTC.

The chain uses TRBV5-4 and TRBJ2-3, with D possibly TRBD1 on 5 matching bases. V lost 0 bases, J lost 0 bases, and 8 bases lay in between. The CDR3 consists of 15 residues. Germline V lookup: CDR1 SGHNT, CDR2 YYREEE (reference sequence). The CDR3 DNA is TGTGCCAGCAGCTTGGAGGGGCGGAGCACAGATACGCAGTATTTT. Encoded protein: CASSLEGRSTDTQYF.

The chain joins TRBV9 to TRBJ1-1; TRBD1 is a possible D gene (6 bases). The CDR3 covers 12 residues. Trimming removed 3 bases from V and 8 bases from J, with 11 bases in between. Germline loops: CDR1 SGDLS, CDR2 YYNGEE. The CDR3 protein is CASSASDREAFF. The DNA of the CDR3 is TGTGCCAGCAGCGCCTCAGACAGGGAAGCTTTCTTT.

CDR3 region: CASSVSKLAQPSNTGELFF. The CDR3 DNA reads as TGTGCCAGCAGCGTTTCAAAACTAGCGCAACCATCGAACACCGGGGAGCTGTTTTTT. The chain has TRBV9 and TRBJ2-2; 7 positions match TRBD2. The V gene's germline CDR1 is SGDLS and CDR2 YYNGEE. The CDR3 length is 19 residues. The V and J ends lost 2 bases and 0 bases, in that order; junction bases with no gene match: 13.

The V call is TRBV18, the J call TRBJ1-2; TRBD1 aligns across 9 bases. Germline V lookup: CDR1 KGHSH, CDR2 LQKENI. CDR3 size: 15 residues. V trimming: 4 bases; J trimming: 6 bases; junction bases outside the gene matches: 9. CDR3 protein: CASSRDLTGGNGYTF. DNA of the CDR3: TGTGCCAGCTCACGGGATTTAACAGGGGGCAATGGCTACACCTTC.

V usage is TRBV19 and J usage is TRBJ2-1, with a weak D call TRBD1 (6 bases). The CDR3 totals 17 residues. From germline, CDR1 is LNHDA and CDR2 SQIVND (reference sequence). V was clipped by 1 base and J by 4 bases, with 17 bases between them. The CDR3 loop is CASSIVPGEGGYNEQFF. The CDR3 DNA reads TGTGCCAGTAGTATAGTCCCAGGCGAAGGGGGTTACAATGAGCAGTTCTTC.

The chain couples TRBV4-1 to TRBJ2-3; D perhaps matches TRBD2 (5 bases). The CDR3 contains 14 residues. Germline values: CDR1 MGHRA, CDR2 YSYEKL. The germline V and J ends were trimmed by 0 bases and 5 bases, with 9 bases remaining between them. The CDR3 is CASSQEAVGDTQYF. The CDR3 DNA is TGCGCCAGCAGCCAAGAAGCGGTAGGAGATACGCAGTATTTT.

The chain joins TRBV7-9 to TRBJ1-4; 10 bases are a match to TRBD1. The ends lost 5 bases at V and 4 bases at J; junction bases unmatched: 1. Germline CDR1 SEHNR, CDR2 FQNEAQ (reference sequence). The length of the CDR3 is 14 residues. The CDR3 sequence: CASSRDRGNEKLFF. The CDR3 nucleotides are TGTGCCAGCAGCCGGGACAGGGGTAATGAAAAACTGTTTTTT.

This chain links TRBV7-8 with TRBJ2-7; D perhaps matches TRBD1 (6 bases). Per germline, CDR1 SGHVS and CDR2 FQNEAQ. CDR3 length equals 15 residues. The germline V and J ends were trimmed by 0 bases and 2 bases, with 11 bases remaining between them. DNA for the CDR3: TGTGCCAGCAGCTTAGCGGGGGCCAGGGCCTACGAGCAGTACTTC. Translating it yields CASSLAGARAYEQYF.

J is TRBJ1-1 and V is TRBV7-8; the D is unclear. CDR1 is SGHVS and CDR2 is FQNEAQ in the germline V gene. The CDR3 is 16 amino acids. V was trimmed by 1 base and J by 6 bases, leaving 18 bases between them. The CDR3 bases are TGTGCCAGCAGCTTAGTGTACAGCACGACCGGCCCTGAAGCTTTCTTT. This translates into CASSLVYSTTGPEAFF.

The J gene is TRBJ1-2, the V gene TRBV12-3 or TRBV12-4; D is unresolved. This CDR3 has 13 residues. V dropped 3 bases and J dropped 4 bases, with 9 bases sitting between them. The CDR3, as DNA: TGTGCCAGCAGTTTGTTGTTCGGCTATGGCTACACCTTC. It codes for CASSLLFGYGYTF.

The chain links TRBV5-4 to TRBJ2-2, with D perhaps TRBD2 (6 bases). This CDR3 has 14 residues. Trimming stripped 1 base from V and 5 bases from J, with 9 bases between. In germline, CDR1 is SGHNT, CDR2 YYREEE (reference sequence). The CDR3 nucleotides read TGTGCCAGCAGCTTGCGTAGCGGTACCGGGGAGCTGTTTTTT. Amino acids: CASSLRSGTGELFF.

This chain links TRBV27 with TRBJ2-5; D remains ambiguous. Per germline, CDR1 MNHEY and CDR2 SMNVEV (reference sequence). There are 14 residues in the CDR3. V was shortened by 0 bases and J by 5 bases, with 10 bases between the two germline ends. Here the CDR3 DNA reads TGTGCCAGCAGTTTATCGTCCGGGTTCGAGACCCAGTACTTC. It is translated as CASSLSSGFETQYF.

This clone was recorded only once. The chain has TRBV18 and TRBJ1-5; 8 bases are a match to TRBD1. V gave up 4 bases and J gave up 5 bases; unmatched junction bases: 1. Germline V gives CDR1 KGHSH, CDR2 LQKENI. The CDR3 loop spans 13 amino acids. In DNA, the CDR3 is TGTGCCAGCTCACTGGACAGGGATCAGCCCCAGCATTTT. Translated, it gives CASSLDRDQPQHF.

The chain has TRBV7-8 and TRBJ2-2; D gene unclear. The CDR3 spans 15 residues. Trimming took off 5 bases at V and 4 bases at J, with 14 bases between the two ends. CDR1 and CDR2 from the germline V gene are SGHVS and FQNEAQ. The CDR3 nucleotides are TGTGCCAGCAGCCGGCAGGCCTCTGGCACCGGGGAGCTGTTTTTT. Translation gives CASSRQASGTGELFF.

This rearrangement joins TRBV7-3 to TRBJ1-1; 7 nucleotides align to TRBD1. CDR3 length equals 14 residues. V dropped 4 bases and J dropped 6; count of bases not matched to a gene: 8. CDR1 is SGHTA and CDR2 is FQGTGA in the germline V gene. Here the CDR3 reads CASSSTPGQSEAFF. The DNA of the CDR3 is TGTGCCAGCAGCTCGACTCCGGGACAGTCTGAAGCTTTCTTT.

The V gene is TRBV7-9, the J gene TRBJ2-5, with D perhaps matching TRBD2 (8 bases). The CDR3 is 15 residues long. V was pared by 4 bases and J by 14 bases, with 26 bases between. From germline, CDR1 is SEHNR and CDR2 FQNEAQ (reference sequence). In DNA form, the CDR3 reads TGTGCCAGCAGCTCCTCGGGAGGGGGCGCGGAGGGTGTTTACTTC. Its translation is CASSSSGGGAEGVYF.

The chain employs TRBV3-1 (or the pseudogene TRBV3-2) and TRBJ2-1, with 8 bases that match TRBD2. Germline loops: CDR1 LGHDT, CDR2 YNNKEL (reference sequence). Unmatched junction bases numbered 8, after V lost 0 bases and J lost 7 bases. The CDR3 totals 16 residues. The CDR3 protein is CASSQERGALRNEQFF. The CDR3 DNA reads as TGTGCCAGCAGCCAAGAGCGGGGGGCTTTAAGGAATGAGCAGTTCTTC.